This TCR beta chain was identified in a study of T cells after yellow fever vaccination. Whole-study results and caveats: Most primary-vaccination clones reappeared after the booster (more than 95% CD4, about 88% CD8).

From the 5' RACE reads, TCRdb called clonotypes with MiXCR, one entry per CDR3 protein. The repertoire holds approximately 90,000 distinct CDR3 sequences, with about 14% as singletons. Germline lookup yields CDR1 LGHDT and CDR2 YNNKEL (reference sequence). The CDR3 is made up of 15 amino acids. Trimming took off 4 bases at V and 5 bases at J, with 17 bases between the two ends. This TCR derives from a man aged 18 to 30 who received the YFV17D yellow fever vaccine. The input for sequencing was CD8+ T cells not binding an NS4B(214-222) dextramer, sorted from PBMCs, taken roughly 20 days after the first yellow fever vaccination. The rearrangement joins TRBV3-1 to TRBJ2-5; TRBD2 is a possible D gene (6 bases). CDR3 sequence reads: CASSLPRAGRETQYF. As DNA, the CDR3 is TGTGCCAGCAGCCTCCCCCGGGCAGGGAGGGAGACCCAGTACTTC.